One and the same sample provided the 11 T cell receptor beta chains below, sequenced in a study of blood T cell repertoires in COVID-19. Method: immunoSEQ multiplex PCR; TCRdb's copy keeps in-frame clones and lacks some. Here the sample spans about 250,000 clones, roughly nine tenths being singletons. What was sequenced was peripheral blood. The receptor source for this set is an older woman who had recovered from COVID-19.

The chain links TRBV27 to TRBJ1-1, with unresolved D. Germline loops: CDR1 MNHEY, CDR2 SMNVEV (reference sequence). The germline V and J ends were trimmed by 6 bases and 3 bases, with 20 bases remaining between them. CDR3 length equals 16 residues. CDR3 residues: CASSPRARGFHTEAFF. The DNA of the CDR3 is TGTGCCAGCAGCCCCCGGGCGCGGGGTTTTCACACTGAAGCTTTCTTT.

In the case of this clone: A much larger clonotype is one base distant, so this may be a read error. V is TRBV7-3 and J is TRBJ2-5; 7 positions agree with TRBD2. The trim removed 4 bases at V and 5 bases at J, leaving 4 bases unmatched. Looked up from germline, CDR1 is SGHTA and CDR2 is FQGTGA. The CDR3 is 13 residues long. CDR3 DNA: TGTGCCAGCAGCTCCGGACTAGGGGAGACCCAGTACTTC. Encoded protein: CASSSGLGETQYF.

The V gene is TRBV28, the J gene TRBJ2-3; the D is unclear. This CDR3 comprises 13 residues. From germline, CDR1 is MDHEN and CDR2 SYDVKM. Trimming removed 5 bases at V and 2 bases at J, with 8 bases between. CDR3: CASSIHSTDTQYF. The CDR3 DNA sequence: TGTGCCAGCAGTATCCACTCCACAGATACGCAGTATTTT.

The V and J genes are TRBV2 and TRBJ2-7; D is possibly TRBD2 (6 bases). Germline CDR1 is SNHLY and CDR2 is FYNNEI. The CDR3 is 14 amino acids. The V and J ends lost 9 bases and 2 bases respectively, with 17 bases between them. The DNA of the CDR3 is TGTGCCAGATCCCCGAGCGGGCGGACCTACGAGCAGTACTTC. Translated, it gives CARSPSGRTYEQYF.

The V and J genes are TRBV27 and TRBJ1-1, with D perhaps TRBD1 (5 bases). V was pared by 8 bases and J by 2 bases, with 12 bases between. Germline V lookup: CDR1 MNHEY, CDR2 SMNVEV (reference sequence). The CDR3 contains 13 residues. The CDR3 bases are TGTGCCAGCCCCCTCGGGGGTAACACTGAAGCTTTCTTT. Translation gives CASPLGGNTEAFF.

The chain links TRBV9 to TRBJ2-7; 8 bases align to TRBD2. This CDR3 is built from 16 residues. Germline CDR1 SGDLS, CDR2 YYNGEE. Unmatched junction bases numbered 9, after V lost 4 bases and J lost 0 bases. The chain's CDR3 is CASSIRAGANSYEQYF. The CDR3 DNA sequence: TGTGCCAGCAGCATACGAGCGGGGGCTAACTCCTACGAGCAGTACTTC.

V usage is TRBV28 and J usage is TRBJ2-1; TRBD2 aligns across 8 bases. Losses at the gene ends were 8 bases for V and 8 bases for J; bases not matched to a gene: 8. The CDR3 has 13 residues. Germline V gives CDR1 MDHEN, CDR2 SYDVKM. CDR3 sequence (DNA): TGTGCCAGCCTCGGGGGGGCCTTGGATGAGCAGTTCTTC. This gives the protein CASLGGALDEQFF.

CDR3 coding DNA: TGCGCCAGCAGCTTGTCCGGGGGGTACTCTGGGGCCAACGTCCTGACTTTC. Its protein product is CASSLSGGYSGANVLTF. The rearrangement links TRBV5-1 to TRBJ2-6, with 7 bases aligning to TRBD2. From germline, CDR1 is SGHRS and CDR2 YFSETQ. The V gene end was trimmed by 1 base and the J gene end by 0 bases; junction bases not matched to a gene: 4. The length of the CDR3 is 17 residues. The full variable domain, its missing parts supplied by reference TRBV5-1 and TRBJ2-6, is KAGVTQTPRYLIKTRGQQVTLSCSPISGHRSVSWYQQTPGQGLQFLFEYFSETQRNKGNFPGRFSGRQFSNSRSEMNVSTLELGDSALYLCASSLSGGYSGANVLTFGAGSRLTVL.

The J gene is TRBJ2-3, the V gene TRBV2, with D perhaps matching TRBD1 (5 bases). CDR3 length equals 16 residues. V was cut by 2 bases and J by 1 base, with 13 bases left in between. Germline lookup yields CDR1 SNHLY and CDR2 FYNNEI. In DNA, the CDR3 is TGTGCCAGCAGTGAAAGCCAGGGCCCCCGCACAGATACGCAGTATTTT. Translating it yields CASSESQGPRTDTQYF. Supplemented by reference TRBV2 and TRBJ2-3, the full variable domain reads EPEVTQTPSHQVTQMGQEVILRCVPISNHLYFYWYRQILGQKVEFLVSFYNNEISEKSEIFDDQFSVERPDGSNFTLKIRSTKLEDSAMYFCASSESQGPRTDTQYFGPGTRLTVL.

This sequence joins TRBV6-5 and TRBJ1-1, with TRBD1 as a possible D gene (5 bases). Germline V gene lookup returns CDR1 MNHEY and CDR2 SVGAGI. Trimming took off 2 bases at V and 3 bases at J, with 13 bases between the two ends. The CDR3 has 15 amino acids. The DNA of the CDR3 is TGTGCCAGCAGTTACCTAGGGGCGGGGGACACTGAAGCTTTCTTT. This codes for CASSYLGAGDTEAFF.

The table lists this clone with a count of one. V and J are TRBV4-3 and TRBJ1-1, with TRBD1 matching 8 bases. Germline V CDR1 and CDR2: LGHNA, YSLEER. There are 16 residues in the CDR3. The ends lost 4 bases at V and 1 base at J; junction bases unmatched: 8. This chain's CDR3 is CASSREWGQANTEAFF. DNA of the CDR3: TGCGCCAGCAGCCGAGAGTGGGGACAGGCGAACACTGAAGCTTTCTTT.